This passage covers 23 T cell receptor beta chains from one sample sequenced in a study of cytomegalovirus exposure and HLA in healthy donors. It was with 60 Vbeta and 13 Jbeta primers that the PCR ran. Generated by immunoSEQ multiplex PCR, the TCRdb table keeps only in-frame clones and is missing some. Counted here are more than 80,000 clones, around 80% occurring once; the ten biggest clones make up about 2.5%. Input material: PBMCs. The receptors were sampled from a man aged 35-49 years in good health and CMV-seronegative.

The V call is TRBV6-1, the J call TRBJ1-5, with unresolved D. Germline V gene data show CDR1 as MNHNS and CDR2 as SASEGT. The CDR3 spans 13 residues. V lost 3 bases and J 7 bases, leaving 10 bases between the germline ends. CDR3 amino acids: CASSEADWQPQHF. In nucleotides, the CDR3 is TGTGCCAGCAGTGAGGCCGACTGGCAGCCCCAGCATTTT.

V usage is TRBV19 and J usage is TRBJ2-2, with D possibly TRBD1 on 5 matching bases. The germline V and J ends were trimmed by 5 bases and 6 bases, with 19 bases remaining between them. Germline V gives CDR1 LNHDA, CDR2 SQIVND (reference sequence). The length of the CDR3 is 16 residues. CDR3 loop: CASSSMNRFRAGELFF. Written as DNA, the CDR3 is TGTGCCAGTAGTTCGATGAACCGGTTCAGGGCCGGGGAGCTGTTTTTT.

The chain uses TRBV7-2 and TRBJ2-1; 8 bases map to TRBD2. Germline V lookup: CDR1 SGHTA, CDR2 FQGNSA. This CDR3 region has 16 residues. Trimming took 5 bases from V and 4 from J; bases not matched to a gene: 10. The CDR3 here is CASSPRGGGLYNEQFF. The CDR3 coding sequence is TGTGCCAGCAGCCCCAGAGGCGGGGGGCTTTACAATGAGCAGTTCTTC.

V is TRBV6-1 and J is TRBJ2-7, with 8 bases identical to TRBD2. The germline V gene encodes CDR1 MNHNS and CDR2 SASEGT. This CDR3 has 15 amino acids. V was pared by 1 base and J by 2 bases, with 4 bases of the junction left unmatched. The CDR3 here is CASSEGPGGPYEQYF. The CDR3 DNA is TGTGCCAGCAGTGAAGGGCCGGGGGGGCCCTACGAGCAGTACTTC.

V usage is TRBV5-1 and J usage is TRBJ2-5, with a tentative D call TRBD1 (5 bases). This CDR3 has 14 residues. V was pared by 3 bases and J by 5 bases, with 14 bases between. The germline CDR1 and CDR2 sequences are SGHRS and YFSETQ. The CDR3 region is CASSSGPGWETQYF. CDR3 nucleotides: TGCGCCAGCAGCTCGGGTCCAGGGTGGGAGACCCAGTACTTC. Complete variable domain (other parts from reference TRBV5-1 and TRBJ2-5): KAGVTQTPRYLIKTRGQQVTLSCSPISGHRSVSWYQQTPGQGLQFLFEYFSETQRNKGNFPGRFSGRQFSNSRSEMNVSTLELGDSALYLCASSSGPGWETQYFGPGTRLLVL.

This chain connects TRBV28 to TRBJ2-5; D uncertain. Gene TRBJ2-7 matches the end of the DNA better, so the J call may be wrong. Per the germline V gene, CDR1 is MDHEN and CDR2 is SYDVKM. The CDR3 is 14 amino acids. The CDR3 DNA is TGTGCCAGCAGTTTCGGTACAGCCTTCTACGAGCAGTACTTC. It specifies CASSFGTAFYEQYF.

The CDR3 region is CASSSGIPYGYTF. Here the CDR3 DNA reads TGTGCCAGCAGTTCCGGGATCCCTTATGGCTACACCTTC. This chain connects TRBV6-5 to TRBJ1-2; D is unclear. Trimming shortened V by 4 bases and J by 5 bases, and 11 bases separated the two germline ends. The germline gives CDR1 MNHEY, CDR2 SVGAGI. CDR3 length equals 13 residues.

This clone appeared a few times. The chain carries TRBV7-2 and TRBJ2-7; 7 nucleotides agree with TRBD1. CDR3 length: 13 amino acids. Germline loops: CDR1 SGHTA, CDR2 FQGNSA. Trimming at V came to 5 bases and at J to 6 bases, leaving 7 bases not matched to a gene. The CDR3 here is CASSAANRGEQYF. The CDR3 region has the DNA TGTGCCAGCAGCGCAGCCAACAGGGGCGAGCAGTACTTC.

V usage is TRBV27 and J usage is TRBJ2-2, with D possibly matching TRBD1 (6 bases). The germline V gene has CDR1 MNHEY and CDR2 SMNVEV (reference sequence). CDR3 length: 14 residues. V lost 5 bases to trimming and J lost 1 base, with 8 bases between them. Here the CDR3 DNA reads TGTGCCAGCAGTCCGACAGGGAACACCGGGGAGCTGTTTTTT. Translating gives CASSPTGNTGELFF.

This clone occurred a few times. The chain combines TRBV11-2 with TRBJ2-5, with no clear D. Germline V gene data show CDR1 as SGHAT and CDR2 as FQNNGV. The CDR3 totals 13 residues. V shed 0 bases and J shed 4 bases, with 6 bases lying between them. CDR3 protein: CASSLEGRETQYF. The CDR3 bases are TGTGCCAGCAGCTTAGAGGGCAGAGAGACCCAGTACTTC.

V gene TRBV23-1 combines with J gene TRBJ1-2, with D maybe TRBD1 (5 bases). TRBV23-1 is marked as an open reading frame, function uncertain. The CDR3 is 14 amino acids. Trimming shortened V by 0 bases and J by 2 bases, and 7 bases separated the two germline ends. In nucleotides, the CDR3 is TGCGCCAGCAGTCAATCTGGGGGGAACTATGGCTACACCTTC. Translated: CASSQSGGNYGYTF.

As to this clone: This CDR3 is also generated by other DNA sequences in the sample. This chain links TRBV29-1 with TRBJ1-5; TRBD1 matches 7 bases. This CDR3 contains 12 residues. Germline V lookup: CDR1 SQVTM, CDR2 ANQGSEA. After removal of 6 bases from V and 4 bases from J, the junction contained 3 bases not matched to a gene. Here the CDR3 DNA reads TGCAGCGTACAACAGGGGAATCAGCCCCAGCATTTT. Translating it yields CSVQQGNQPQHF.

J is TRBJ1-1 and V is TRBV2; D is possibly TRBD1 (6 bases). The germline V gene has CDR1 SNHLY and CDR2 FYNNEI. The CDR3 extends over 11 amino acids. The germline V and J ends were trimmed by 4 bases and 11 bases, with 11 bases remaining between them. The CDR3 loop is CASSVNRVAFF. DNA for the CDR3: TGTGCCAGCAGTGTGAACAGGGTTGCTTTCTTT.

The genes are TRBV29-1 and TRBJ2-1, with 8 bases fitting TRBD1. CDR3 length: 13 residues. Trimming cost V 7 bases and J 4 bases; bases outside gene matches: 6. Germline loops: CDR1 SQVTM, CDR2 ANQGSEA. The CDR3 loop is CSADRDRYNEQFF. The DNA of the CDR3 is TGCAGCGCCGACCGGGACAGGTACAATGAGCAGTTCTTC.

The chain has TRBV13 and TRBJ2-7; 8 nucleotides line up with TRBD1. Unmatched junction bases numbered 14, after V lost 3 bases and J lost 7 bases. This CDR3 is built from 16 residues. Germline lookup yields CDR1 PRHDT and CDR2 FYEKMQ (reference sequence). The CDR3 region has the DNA TGTGCCAGCAGCTTGGGCGGGGCAGGGGGCTTTAGGGAGCAGTACTTC. Protein: CASSLGGAGGFREQYF.

In nucleotides, the CDR3 is TGTGCCAGCACCAAAAAGGGGCAGGGGGCAGATACGCAGTATTTT. This encodes CASTKKGQGADTQYF. This sequence joins TRBV14 and TRBJ2-3, with 7 bases matching TRBD1. From germline, CDR1 is SGHDN and CDR2 FVKESK. J gave up 4 bases and V 7 bases, and 11 bases lay outside the gene matches. There are 15 residues in the CDR3.

The CDR3 sequence: CASSVVGDTDTQYF. The CDR3 DNA sequence: TGTGCCAGCAGCGTAGTAGGGGACACAGATACGCAGTATTTT. This rearrangement joins TRBV9 to TRBJ2-3; possible D gene TRBD1, 5 bases. V was pared by 0 bases and J by 2 bases, with 7 bases between. The CDR3 covers 14 residues. The germline V gene encodes CDR1 SGDLS and CDR2 YYNGEE. The full variable domain, with the rest looked up from reference TRBV9 and TRBJ2-3, is DSGVTQTPKHLITATGQRVTLRCSPRSGDLSVYWYQQSLDQGLQFLIQYYNGEERAKGNILERFSAQQFPDLHSELNLSSLELGDSALYFCASSVVGDTDTQYFGPGTRLTVL.

This rearrangement joins TRBV19 to TRBJ1-2; 7 bases map to TRBD1. Trimming cost V 7 bases and J 7 bases; bases outside gene matches: 9. The germline gives CDR1 LNHDA, CDR2 SQIVND (reference sequence). The CDR3 runs to 13 residues. The CDR3 is CASTPRQGRGYTF. The CDR3 bases are TGTGCCAGTACGCCCAGACAGGGCCGTGGCTACACCTTC.

J is TRBJ1-3 and V is TRBV30; D is unclear. The V end lost 0 bases, the J end lost 4 bases, and 13 bases lay between the germline ends. The CDR3 has 15 residues. From germline, CDR1 is GTSNPN and CDR2 SVGIG (reference sequence). CDR3 coding DNA: TGTGCCTGGAGTGTAATCCGGGGATCGGGAAACACCATATATTTT. Protein sequence: CAWSVIRGSGNTIYF.

The chain couples TRBV15 to TRBJ1-6, with 8 bases that match TRBD1. The CDR3 is 17 residues long. Germline V CDR1 and CDR2: LNHNV, YYDKDF (reference sequence). V lost 3 bases and J lost 7; bases outside the gene matches: 11. The CDR3, as DNA: TGTGCCACCAGCAGGGGATCAGGGGGCCTTTGGAATTCACCCCTCCACTTT. Translated, it gives CATSRGSGGLWNSPLHF.

The rearrangement links TRBV6-1 to TRBJ2-1; 9 positions agree with TRBD1. Germline values: CDR1 MNHNS, CDR2 SASEGT. The CDR3 has 15 amino acids. J lost 8 bases, V lost 2 bases, and 7 bases had no gene match. This CDR3 is CASSEYGTGSDEQFF. In nucleotides, the CDR3 is TGTGCCAGCAGTGAATATGGGACAGGGAGCGATGAGCAGTTCTTC.

CDR3 nucleotide sequence: TGTGCCAGCAAAGAGGTCCAGGGGGGAACCGGGGAGCTGTTTTTT. Its protein is CASKEVQGGTGELFF. The J gene is TRBJ2-2, the V gene TRBV2, with a tentative D call TRBD1 (7 bases). This CDR3 is 15 amino acids long. CDR1 and CDR2 (germline): SNHLY, FYNNEI. Trimming took off 7 bases at V and 5 bases at J, with 17 bases between the two ends.

The CDR3 region has the DNA TGTGCCAGCAGCCCCGGCCCGGGGTACTATGAGCAGTTCTTC. This encodes CASSPGPGYYEQFF. This sequence joins TRBV5-4 and TRBJ2-1; D is possibly TRBD2 (5 bases). Germline-derived CDR1 and CDR2 are SGHNT and YYREEE (reference sequence). The V end was cut by 4 bases, the J end by 8 bases, with 16 bases between. The CDR3 has 14 residues.